This T cell receptor (beta chain) was recorded in a study of OX40 agonist ivuxolimab in advanced cancers. Study-level information: Patients took ivuxolimab, an agonistic anti-OX40 (CD134) antibody. Of the patients, three showed partial responses, one with hepatocellular carcinoma and two with cutaneous melanoma.

Profiled with immunoSEQ multiplex PCR; TCRdb holds only in-frame clones, not every one. The data hold tens of thousands of clones, with roughly 84% observed a single time. This clone was picked up one time. Its cognate antigen is unknown. Study-wide results and limits: Researchers report that CD8+ T cells had, on average, more expanded clones than CD4+.

V gave up 2 bases and J gave up 8 bases; unmatched junction bases: 14. CDR1 is SGHKS, CDR2 YYEKEE, per germline (reference sequence). The CDR3 has 18 amino acids. Blood sampling took place at baseline, cycle 4 day 1, and cycle 7 day 1. The clonotype originates from an adult with an advanced solid tumor such as melanoma, head and neck, liver or kidney cancer. The chain uses TRBV5-5 and TRBJ2-2, with 11 bases matching TRBD1. The sample here was CD4+ or CD8+ T cells sorted from blood, taken in a trial of the OX40 agonist ivuxolimab. The CDR3 DNA reads as TGTGCCAGCAGCTTCGTCCACGGGACAGGGGGATATAAAGGGGAGCTGTTTTTT. It encodes CASSFVHGTGGYKGELFF.